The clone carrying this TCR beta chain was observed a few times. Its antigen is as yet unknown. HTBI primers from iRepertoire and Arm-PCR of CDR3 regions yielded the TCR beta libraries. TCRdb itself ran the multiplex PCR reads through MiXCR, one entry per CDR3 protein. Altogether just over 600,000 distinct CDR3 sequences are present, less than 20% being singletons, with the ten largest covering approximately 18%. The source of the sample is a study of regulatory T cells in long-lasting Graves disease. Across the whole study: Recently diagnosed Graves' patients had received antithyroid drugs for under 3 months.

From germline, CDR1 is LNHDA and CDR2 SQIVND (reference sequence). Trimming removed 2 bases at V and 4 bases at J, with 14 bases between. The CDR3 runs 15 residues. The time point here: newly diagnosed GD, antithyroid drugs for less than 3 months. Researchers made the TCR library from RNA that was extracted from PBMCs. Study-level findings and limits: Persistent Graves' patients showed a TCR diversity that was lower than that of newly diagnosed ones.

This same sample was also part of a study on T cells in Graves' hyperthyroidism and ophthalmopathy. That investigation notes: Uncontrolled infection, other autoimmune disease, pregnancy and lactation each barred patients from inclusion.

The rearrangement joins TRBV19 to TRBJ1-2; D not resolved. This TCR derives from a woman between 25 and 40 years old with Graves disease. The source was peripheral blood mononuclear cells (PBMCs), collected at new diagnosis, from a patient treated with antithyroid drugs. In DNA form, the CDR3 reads TGTGCCAGTAGTATATCGGGGATGCGACTCTATGGCTACACCTTC. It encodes CASSISGMRLYGYTF.